The 29 T cell receptor beta chains in this list originate from one sample, sequenced in a study of a mutant IDH1 vaccine in newly diagnosed glioma. Indicated time point: baseline, week 1 (first vaccination visit). Treatment indicated: pre-vaccination baseline after standard-of-care therapy. Sequencing was performed with immunoSEQ multiplex PCR; in TCRdb, only in-frame clones are kept and a portion is missing. The table includes around 87,000 clones, approximately 83% detected once. Sequenced here: PBMCs, sampled from a glioma patient treated with radiotherapy, temozolomide or both. These receptors all stem from a woman in her 50s with glioma.

The gene calls are TRBV7-9 and TRBJ2-5; TRBD1 aligns across 11 bases. The junction had 4 bases not matched to a gene; V was cut back by 5 bases and J by 5 bases. This CDR3 comprises 14 residues. Germline V lookup: CDR1 SEHNR, CDR2 FQNEAQ (reference sequence). The CDR3 protein is CASSGQGARETQYF. In nucleotides, the CDR3 is TGTGCCAGCAGCGGACAGGGGGCGCGGGAGACCCAGTACTTC.

The chain has TRBV30 and TRBJ1-1; 8 bases match TRBD1. The CDR3 contains 14 residues. Trimming removed 3 bases from V and 9 bases from J; junction bases left unmatched: 12. Germline-derived CDR1 and CDR2 are GTSNPN and SVGIG (reference sequence). The CDR3 loop is CAWSDHRQGIKAFF. For the CDR3, the DNA is TGTGCCTGGAGCGACCATCGACAGGGGATTAAAGCTTTCTTT. Based on the CDR3 plus reference TRBV30 and TRBJ1-1, the full variable domain is SQTIHQWPATLVQPVGSPLSLECTVEGTSNPNLYWYRQAAGRGLQLLFYSVGIGQISSEVPQNLSASRPQDRQFILSSKKLLLSDSGFYLCAWSDHRQGIKAFFGQGTRLTVV.

This clone has only a few counts. The V gene is TRBV6-5, the J gene TRBJ1-1; a weak D match, TRBD1 (5 bases). Germline V gene data show CDR1 as MNHEY and CDR2 as SVGAGI. Deletions cut 4 bases from V and 1 base from J, with 10 bases between. The CDR3 has 14 residues. The CDR3 bases are TGTGCCAGCAGTTCGAGAAGGGGGAACACTGAAGCTTTCTTT. Protein product: CASSSRRGNTEAFF.

The V gene is TRBV5-5, the J gene TRBJ1-1, with a weak D call TRBD1 (5 bases). The CDR3 runs 15 residues. V shed 4 bases and J shed 6 bases, with 19 bases lying between them. Germline CDR1 reads SGHKS; CDR2 reads YYEKEE (reference sequence). The chain's CDR3 is CASSPWGEVAAEAFF. For the CDR3, the DNA is TGTGCCAGCAGCCCGTGGGGGGAGGTTGCGGCTGAAGCTTTCTTT. The full variable domain, with the rest looked up from reference TRBV5-5 and TRBJ1-1, is DAGVTQSPTHLIKTRGQQVTLRCSPISGHKSVSWYQQVLGQGPQFIFQYYEKEERGRGNFPDRFSARQFPNYSSELNVNALLLGDSALYLCASSPWGEVAAEAFFGQGTRLTVV.

The chain links TRBV9 to TRBJ2-3, with 9 bases aligning to TRBD2. V was pared by 0 bases and J by 5 bases, with 4 bases of the junction left unmatched. The CDR3 sequence is 15 residues long. Germline CDR1 reads SGDLS; CDR2 reads YYNGEE. CDR3 sequence reads: CASSVVLAGEDTQYF. The CDR3 DNA is TGTGCCAGCAGCGTAGTGTTAGCGGGGGAAGATACGCAGTATTTT.

This sequence joins TRBV9 and TRBJ2-1; the D is unclear. CDR1 is SGDLS, CDR2 YYNGEE, per germline. Trimming left V 0 bases short and J 5 bases short, with 12 bases between. The CDR3 sequence is 15 residues long. For the CDR3, the DNA is TGTGCCAGCAGCGTAGCTAGGGAATCCCACAATGAGCAGTTCTTC. Translated, it gives CASSVARESHNEQFF. The complete variable domain, with remaining parts taken from reference TRBV9 and TRBJ2-1, reads DSGVTQTPKHLITATGQRVTLRCSPRSGDLSVYWYQQSLDQGLQFLIQYYNGEERAKGNILERFSAQQFPDLHSELNLSSLELGDSALYFCASSVARESHNEQFFGPGTRLTVL.

The V call is TRBV5-1, the J call TRBJ2-1, with D unresolved. Germline-derived CDR1 and CDR2 are SGHRS and YFSETQ. The CDR3 sequence is 16 residues long. V dropped 5 bases and J dropped 5 bases, with 20 bases sitting between them. The CDR3 sequence is CASSLTTGPQNNEQFF. The DNA of the CDR3 is TGCGCCAGCAGTTTAACCACCGGACCCCAAAACAATGAGCAGTTCTTC.

The chain uses TRBV7-2 and TRBJ1-1; no firm D call. Germline CDR1 SGHTA, CDR2 FQGNSA. Trimming left V 1 base short and J 0 bases short, with 9 bases between. The CDR3 is made up of 15 amino acids. CDR3 loop: CASSLGGWLNTEAFF. CDR3 sequence (DNA): TGTGCCAGCAGCTTAGGAGGTTGGTTGAACACTGAAGCTTTCTTT. Filled out from reference TRBV7-2 and TRBJ1-1, the complete variable domain reads GAGVSQSPSNKVTEKGKDVELRCDPISGHTALYWYRQSLGQGLEFLIYFQGNSAPDKSGLPSDRFSAERTGGSVSTLTIQRTQQEDSAVYLCASSLGGWLNTEAFFGQGTRLTVV.

The chain employs TRBV6-6 and TRBJ1-1; a possible D gene is TRBD1 (6 bases). The V and J ends lost 0 bases and 1 base respectively, with 6 bases between them. The germline V gene encodes CDR1 MNHNY and CDR2 SVGAGI (reference sequence). The CDR3 totals 14 residues. CDR3 DNA: TGTGCCAGCAGTTACTCGACAGGGAACACTGAAGCTTTCTTT. Its protein is CASSYSTGNTEAFF.

This sequence joins TRBV30 and TRBJ2-4; 10 nucleotides line up with TRBD1. Germline V gene lookup returns CDR1 GTSNPN and CDR2 SVGIG (reference sequence). With 4 bases clipped from V and 0 bases from J, the junction kept 6 bases outside the gene matches. There are 16 residues in the CDR3. CDR3 loop: CAWTRDRGLAKNIQYF. CDR3 coding DNA: TGTGCCTGGACCCGGGACAGGGGATTAGCCAAAAACATTCAGTACTTC.

The rearrangement joins TRBV25-1 to TRBJ1-3; TRBD1 is a possible D gene (5 bases). The CDR3 consists of 13 residues. With 6 bases removed from V and 4 bases from J, the gap between germline ends came to 10 bases. CDR1 and CDR2 from the germline V gene are MGHDK and SYGVNS. CDR3 loop: CASRFGAGNTIYF. CDR3 coding DNA: TGTGCCAGCAGATTCGGGGCCGGAAACACCATATATTTT.

V and J are TRBV7-2 and TRBJ1-2; D is possibly TRBD1 (6 bases). The CDR3 has 17 residues. V gave up 2 bases and J gave up 4 bases, with 20 bases separating them. Germline V gives CDR1 SGHTA, CDR2 FQGNSA. The chain's CDR3 is CASSLPTGGGLVYGYTF. CDR3 nucleotides: TGTGCCAGCAGCTTACCAACCGGAGGGGGGCTCGTCTATGGCTACACCTTC.

The V gene is TRBV6-5, the J gene TRBJ2-7; TRBD1 aligns across 10 bases. With V trimmed by 2 bases and J by 2 bases, 0 bases remained unmatched. Germline CDR1 MNHEY, CDR2 SVGAGI. CDR3 length equals 14 residues. This chain's CDR3 is CASSYGQGAYEQYF. DNA for the CDR3: TGTGCCAGCAGTTACGGACAGGGGGCCTACGAGCAGTACTTC.

V usage is TRBV28 and J usage is TRBJ2-3; D remains unclear. The CDR3 length is 16 residues. Germline V gene lookup returns CDR1 MDHEN and CDR2 SYDVKM. V was clipped by 2 bases and J by 1 base, with 13 bases between them. For the CDR3, the DNA is TGTGCCAGCAGTTTAGGTCGCACAGAAGGCACAGATACGCAGTATTTT. Its protein is CASSLGRTEGTDTQYF.

As concerns this clone: This specimen includes other DNA sequences encoding the same CDR3. The chain links TRBV29-1 to TRBJ1-1; D unclear. The V gene's germline CDR1 is SQVTM and CDR2 ANQGSEA. The CDR3 totals 9 residues. V shed 3 bases and J shed 4 bases, with 0 bases lying between them. This CDR3 is CSVDTEAFF. CDR3 in DNA: TGCAGCGTTGACACTGAAGCTTTCTTT.

This rearrangement joins TRBV2 to TRBJ2-5; maybe TRBD1 (6 bases). With 4 bases removed from V and 2 bases from J, the gap between germline ends came to 14 bases. This CDR3 has 15 amino acids. Per germline, CDR1 SNHLY and CDR2 FYNNEI. The CDR3 bases are TGTGCCAGCAGTGGCGGACAGCGACTGCAAGAGACCCAGTACTTC. Translation: CASSGGQRLQETQYF.

This clone occurred once. The CDR3 sequence: CASSPVGRAHEQFF. In DNA, the CDR3 is TGTGCCAGCAGCCCCGTGGGCAGGGCCCATGAGCAGTTCTTC. The J gene is TRBJ2-1, the V gene TRBV9; tentative D call: TRBD1 (5 bases). The V gene's germline CDR1 is SGDLS and CDR2 YYNGEE. The CDR3 runs 14 residues. V gave up 4 bases and J gave up 8 bases, with 16 bases separating them.

This clone has just a few counts. The chain employs TRBV6-5 and TRBJ1-6; a possible D gene is TRBD1 (5 bases). The CDR3 has 12 amino acids. Trimming pared 8 bases from V and 8 bases from J, leaving 10 bases between. CDR1 is MNHEY and CDR2 is SVGAGI in the germline V gene. The CDR3 protein is CASSTGDSPLHF. The CDR3 DNA sequence: TGTGCCAGCTCGACGGGGGATTCACCCCTCCACTTT.

The chain has TRBV27 and TRBJ2-7; D may correspond to TRBD1 or TRBD2 (6 bases each). V lost 5 bases and J lost 4, with 12 bases in between. This CDR3 has 13 amino acids. Germline V CDR1 and CDR2: MNHEY, SMNVEV (reference sequence). The CDR3 DNA is TGTGCCAGCAGTCCTAGGGGGACTTACGAGCAGTACTTC. It is translated as CASSPRGTYEQYF.

The gene calls are TRBV5-6 and TRBJ1-6, with 8 bases aligning to TRBD1. With 3 bases clipped from V and 7 bases from J, the junction kept 6 bases outside the gene matches. The CDR3 consists of 15 residues. From germline, CDR1 is SGHDT and CDR2 YYEEEE. CDR3: CASSWDRSENSPLHF. The DNA for the CDR3 is TGTGCCAGCAGCTGGGACAGGTCCGAGAATTCACCCCTCCACTTT.

This rearrangement joins TRBV5-4 to TRBJ1-2; 7 bases match TRBD1. V dropped 4 bases and J dropped 4; count of bases not matched to a gene: 7. Germline V lookup: CDR1 SGHNT, CDR2 YYREEE (reference sequence). CDR3 length: 14 residues. The CDR3 region has the DNA TGTGCCAGCAGCGACCCGACAGGGTCCTATGGCTACACCTTC. As protein: CASSDPTGSYGYTF.

With respect to this clone: Given a much more abundant clone one base away, this may be a read error. The V and J genes are TRBV6-1 and TRBJ1-2; TRBD1 is a possible D gene (5 bases). V lost 3 bases and J lost 3, with 5 bases in between. From germline, CDR1 is MNHNS and CDR2 SASEGT. The CDR3 is 12 amino acids. The CDR3 loop reads CASSDRDYGYTF. CDR3 nucleotides: TGTGCCAGCAGTGACAGGGACTATGGCTACACCTTC.

The chain uses TRBV7-2 and TRBJ2-7, with a weak D call TRBD2 (6 bases). Germline V CDR1 and CDR2: SGHTA, FQGNSA. The CDR3 length is 14 residues. Between the trimmed V and J ends, which lost 6 bases and 2 bases, there was a span of 14 bases. As DNA, the CDR3 is TGTGCCAGCAGTAAACCAGCGGGCGCCTACGAGCAGTACTTC. Translating it yields CASSKPAGAYEQYF.

The chain is built from TRBV5-1 and TRBJ2-7, with a weak D call TRBD1 (6 bases). V lost 4 bases and J lost 1, with 9 bases in between. Germline CDR1 reads SGHRS; CDR2 reads YFSETQ. The CDR3 is made up of 13 amino acids. CDR3 sequence: CASSPTGSYEQYF. CDR3 DNA: TGCGCCAGCAGCCCGACAGGTTCCTACGAGCAGTACTTC.

V and J are TRBV6-4 and TRBJ1-2, with 7 bases that match TRBD1. CDR3 length: 13 residues. Germline assignment: CDR1 MRHNA and CDR2 SNTAGT. V shed 2 bases, J shed 8 bases, and the junction held 5 bases outside the gene matches. Written as DNA, the CDR3 is TGTGCCAGCAGTGACACCCACAGGGGCGGCTACACCTTC. This codes for CASSDTHRGGYTF.

The chain employs TRBV2 and TRBJ2-3; 7 nucleotides align to TRBD1. The CDR3 runs 13 residues. CDR1 is SNHLY and CDR2 is FYNNEI in the germline V gene. With 7 bases clipped from V and 2 bases from J, the junction kept 3 bases outside the gene matches. The CDR3, as DNA: TGTGCCAGCATGGGGACAGCCACAGATACGCAGTATTTT. Translation gives CASMGTATDTQYF.

The rearrangement joins TRBV27 to TRBJ1-5, with D possibly TRBD1 on 6 matching bases. CDR1 and CDR2 (germline): MNHEY, SMNVEV (reference sequence). This CDR3 comprises 17 residues. The V end lost 5 bases, the J end lost 0 bases, and 17 bases lay between the germline ends. CDR3 residues: CASSQDRSPYSNQPQHF. For the CDR3, the DNA is TGTGCCAGCAGTCAAGACAGGTCCCCATATAGCAATCAGCCCCAGCATTTT.

The rearrangement links TRBV2 to TRBJ2-3; D call uncertain. This CDR3 spans 16 amino acids. Germline V CDR1 and CDR2: SNHLY, FYNNEI. V lost 2 bases and J lost 4, with 16 bases in between. DNA for the CDR3: TGTGCCAGCAGTGAACGCCTGCCAGGTGAGGCAGATACGCAGTATTTT. Amino acid sequence: CASSERLPGEADTQYF. The full variable domain, with the rest looked up from reference TRBV2 and TRBJ2-3, is EPEVTQTPSHQVTQMGQEVILRCVPISNHLYFYWYRQILGQKVEFLVSFYNNEISEKSEIFDDQFSVERPDGSNFTLKIRSTKLEDSAMYFCASSERLPGEADTQYFGPGTRLTVL.

V usage is TRBV28 and J usage is TRBJ2-5; the D is unclear. The DNA matches TRBJ2-7 better at its end, which makes the J call doubtful. The CDR3 consists of 11 residues. Per the germline V gene, CDR1 is MDHEN and CDR2 is SYDVKM. The CDR3: CASSRTYEQYF. Written as DNA, the CDR3 is TGTGCCAGCAGTCGTACCTACGAGCAGTACTTC.